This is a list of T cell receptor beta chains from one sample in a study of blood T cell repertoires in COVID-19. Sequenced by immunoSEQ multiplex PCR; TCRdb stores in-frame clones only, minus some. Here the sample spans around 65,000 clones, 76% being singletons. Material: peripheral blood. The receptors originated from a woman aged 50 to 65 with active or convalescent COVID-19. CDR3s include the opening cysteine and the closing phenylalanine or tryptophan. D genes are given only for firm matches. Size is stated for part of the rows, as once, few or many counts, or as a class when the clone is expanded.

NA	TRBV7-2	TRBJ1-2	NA	TGTGCCAGCAGCCCCCGCGGGGGAGCAAACCCCTCTAGCTACACCTTC	CASSPRGGANPSSYTF
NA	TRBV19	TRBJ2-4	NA	TGTGCCAGTAGGTCAGGGGACGGGCCCAAAAACATTCAGTACTTC	CASRSGDGPKNIQYF
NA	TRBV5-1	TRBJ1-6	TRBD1	TGCGCCAGCAGCCCCGGGACAGATTTCTATTCACCCCTCCACTTT	CASSPGTDFYSPLHF
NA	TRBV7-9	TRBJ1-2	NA	TGTGCCAGCATTTCGAGCGGCAGGAGGTATGGCTACACCTTC	CASISSGRRYGYTF
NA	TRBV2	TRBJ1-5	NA	TGTGCCAGCAGTACAATAAATCAGCCCCAGCATTTT	CASSTINQPQHF
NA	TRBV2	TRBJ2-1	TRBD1	TGTGCCAGCAGTGACGGGACAGGGGGCAGCGATGAGCAGTTCTTC	CASSDGTGGSDEQFF
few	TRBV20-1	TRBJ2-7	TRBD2	TGCAGTGCTAGTGGTCTAGCGGTGCCCTACGAGCAGTACTTC	CSASGLAVPYEQYF
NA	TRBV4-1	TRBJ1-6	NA	TGCGCCAGCAGCCAAGCGCCGACAGAAAATTCACCCCTCCACTTT	CASSQAPTENSPLHF
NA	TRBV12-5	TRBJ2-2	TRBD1	TGTGCTAGTGGTTTGCCCCCCGGGACAGGGGGCGTCACCGGGGAGCTGTTTTTT	CASGLPPGTGGVTGELFF
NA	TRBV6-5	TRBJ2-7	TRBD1	TGTGCCAGCAGTTGGGGACAGGCTGCGGAAGAGCAGTACTTC	CASSWGQAAEEQYF
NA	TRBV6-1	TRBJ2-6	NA	TGTGCCAGCAGTGAAGCGAGGGGGTCTGGGGCCAACGTCCTGACTTTC	CASSEARGSGANVLTF
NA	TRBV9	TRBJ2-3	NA	TGTGCCAGCAGCCGTAGCCCTTTGGAGCGGGGCACAGATACGCAGTATTTT	CASSRSPLERGTDTQYF
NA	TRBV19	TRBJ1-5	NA	TGTGCCAGTAGTTTCAGGGGAATCCAGCCCCAGCATTTT	CASSFRGIQPQHF
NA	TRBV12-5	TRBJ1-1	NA	TGTGCTAGTGGTTTGGTACGAGGAACCGAAGCTTTCTTT	CASGLVRGTEAFF
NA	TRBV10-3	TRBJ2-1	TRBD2	TGTGCCATCAGTGAGTCGGCGGGAGTAACAAACAATGAGCAGTTCTTC	CAISESAGVTNNEQFF
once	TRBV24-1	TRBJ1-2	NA	TGTGCCACCAGTGAGACAGGCATTCACTACACCTTC	CATSETGIHYTF
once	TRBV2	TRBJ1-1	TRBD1	TGTGCCAGCAGTAATATTCGGACAGGGGAAGCTTTCTTT	CASSNIRTGEAFF
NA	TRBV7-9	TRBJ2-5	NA	TGTGCCAGCAGCTTAGGGACAGTCCAAGAGACCCAGTACTTC	CASSLGTVQETQYF
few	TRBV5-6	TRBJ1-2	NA	TGTGCCAGCAGCGGACAGCTCTATGGCTACACCTTC	CASSGQLYGYTF
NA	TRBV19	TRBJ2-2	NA	TGTGCCAGTAGTATACCGATTGGGCGGGGTCGAGGCACCGGGGAGCTGTTTTTT	CASSIPIGRGRGTGELFF
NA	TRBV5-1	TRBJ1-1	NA	TGCGCCAGCAGCCGAACAGGGTCAATGAACACTGAAGCTTTCTTT	CASSRTGSMNTEAFF
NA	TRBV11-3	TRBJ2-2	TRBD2	TGTGCCAGCAGTACCGGGACTAGCGGTTCCGGGGAGCTGTTTTTT	CASSTGTSGSGELFF
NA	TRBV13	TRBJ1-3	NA	TGTGCCAGCAGCTTAGTGCGGGGGCCCATCTCTGGAAACACCATATATTTT	CASSLVRGPISGNTIYF
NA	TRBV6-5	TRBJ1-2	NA	TGTGCCAGCAGGGTCATCATGGAGGATGGCTACACCTTC	CASRVIMEDGYTF
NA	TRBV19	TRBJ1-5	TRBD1	TGTGCCAGTAGTATCGGGTGGGACAGCGTTTATCTTCAGCCCCAGCATTTT	CASSIGWDSVYLQPQHF
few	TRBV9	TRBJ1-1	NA	TGTGCCAGCAGCGTAGGTCCCAAGAACACTGAAGCTTTCTTT	CASSVGPKNTEAFF
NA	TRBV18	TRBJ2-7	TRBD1	TGTGCCAGCTCTCTGGGACAGTACTACGAGCAGTACTTC	CASSLGQYYEQYF
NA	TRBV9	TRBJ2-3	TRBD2	TGTGCCAGCAGCGTAGGGGGACTAGCGGGAGGCGGCACAGATACGCAGTATTTT	CASSVGGLAGGGTDTQYF
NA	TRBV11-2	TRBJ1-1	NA	TGTGCCAGCAGCTTAGACGGGATGAACACTGAAGCTTTCTTT	CASSLDGMNTEAFF
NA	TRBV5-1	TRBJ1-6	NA	TGCGCCAGCAGCCTTCCCTCGTCGGGGGTTAATTCACCCCTCCACTTT	CASSLPSSGVNSPLHF
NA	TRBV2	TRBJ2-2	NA	TGTGCCAGCAGTGCGGCAGGGCCGAACACCGGGGAGCTGTTTTTT	CASSAAGPNTGELFF
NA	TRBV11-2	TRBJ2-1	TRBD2	TGTGCCAGCAGCTCCCTGACTAGCGGGAGGAATGAGCAGTTCTTC	CASSSLTSGRNEQFF
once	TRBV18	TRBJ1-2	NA	TGTGCCAGCTCACCCTCGGACACGCGGGGCTACACCTTC	CASSPSDTRGYTF
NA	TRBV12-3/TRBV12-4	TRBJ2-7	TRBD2	TGTGCCAGCGGGCGGACTAGCGGGTACGAGCAGTACTTC	CASGRTSGYEQYF
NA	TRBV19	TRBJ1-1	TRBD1	TGTGCCAGTAGTATAGAGCAGGGGGCAATCCACACTGAAGCTTTCTTT	CASSIEQGAIHTEAFF
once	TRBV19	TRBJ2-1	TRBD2	TGTGCCAGTAGTATAAGTGCGGGAGGTACCTACAATGAGCAGTTCTTC	CASSISAGGTYNEQFF
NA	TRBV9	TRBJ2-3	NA	TGTGCCAGCAGCTGGGGCGCTGCCACTGAGGATACGCAGTATTTT	CASSWGAATEDTQYF
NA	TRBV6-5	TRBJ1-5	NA	TGTGCCAGCAGTTACGCGGGTTCAGGTCAGCCCCAGCATTTT	CASSYAGSGQPQHF
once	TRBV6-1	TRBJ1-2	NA	TGTGCCAGCAGTGAAGGTAGCAGTGTATTACGCTACACCTTC	CASSEGSSVLRYTF
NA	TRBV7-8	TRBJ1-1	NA	TGTGCCAGCAGCTTAGCCGGGTCTCCTGAAGCTTTCTTT	CASSLAGSPEAFF
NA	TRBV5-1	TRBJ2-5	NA	TGCGCCAGCAGCAGAGCCGGGAGACAAGAGACCCAGTACTTC	CASSRAGRQETQYF
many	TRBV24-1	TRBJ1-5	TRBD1	TGTGCCACCGGTTGGGACAGCGTAAGCAATCAGCCCCAGCATTTT	CATGWDSVSNQPQHF
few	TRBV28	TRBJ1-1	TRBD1	TGTGCCAGCAGTCCCCTCGGACAGGGGTACACTGAAGCTTTCTTT	CASSPLGQGYTEAFF
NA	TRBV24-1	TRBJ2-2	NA	TGTGCCGCTCAACGGGGGACCGGGGAGCTGTTTTTT	CAAQRGTGELFF
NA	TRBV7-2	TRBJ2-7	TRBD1	TGTGCCAGCAGCTTAGGGGGACAGGGAGTAAGGCAGTACTTC	CASSLGGQGVRQYF
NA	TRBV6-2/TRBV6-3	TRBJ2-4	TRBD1	TGTGCCAGCAGTACCAGACAGGGGGAAGGAGACATTCAGTACTTC	CASSTRQGEGDIQYF
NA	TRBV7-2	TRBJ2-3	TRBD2	TGTGCCAGCAGCACTGGACTAGCGGGAAGCACAGATACGCAGTATTTT	CASSTGLAGSTDTQYF
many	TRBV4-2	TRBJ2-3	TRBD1	TGTGCCAGCAGCCAAGCCGGACAGGGATTCACAGATACGCAGTATTTT	CASSQAGQGFTDTQYF
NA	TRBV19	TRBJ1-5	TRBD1	TGTGCCAGTAGTATAGGGGACAGGGGGGCGTATAGCAATCAGCCCCAGCATTTT	CASSIGDRGAYSNQPQHF
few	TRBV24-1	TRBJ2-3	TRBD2	TGTGCCACCAGTGACGGGACTAGCGGGAGGGCTAAGGGTACGCAGTATTTT	CATSDGTSGRAKGTQYF